The 30 T cell receptor beta chains below all came from one sample that was sequenced in a study of technical replicates of blood from a handful of donors. TCRdb's copy holds only in-frame clones and misses some; the assay was immunoSEQ multiplex PCR. The data hold around 70,000 clones, with 95% observed a single time. Sequenced input: T cells isolated from PBMCs. The receptors come from a human donor in good health.

This chain links TRBV6-5 with TRBJ1-1; 7 positions agree with TRBD1. Germline assignment: CDR1 MNHEY and CDR2 SVGAGI. The ends lost 2 bases at V and 11 bases at J; junction bases unmatched: 8. There are 13 residues in the CDR3. Written as DNA, the CDR3 is TGTGCCAGCAGTTACGCCAACAGGGGCGTGGCTTTCTTT. Translated: CASSYANRGVAFF.

This sequence joins TRBV28 and TRBJ1-2; a possible D gene is TRBD1 (5 bases). Looked up from germline, CDR1 is MDHEN and CDR2 is SYDVKM. The CDR3 loop spans 12 amino acids. V was clipped by 3 bases and J by 6 bases, with 8 bases between them. CDR3: CASSLGGNGYTF. The DNA of the CDR3 is TGTGCCAGCAGTTTGGGGGGTAATGGCTACACCTTC.

V and J are TRBV6-4 and TRBJ1-2; D is perhaps TRBD1 (5 bases). CDR1 MRHNA and CDR2 SNTAGT come from the germline V gene. There are 15 residues in the CDR3. V lost 0 bases and J 8 bases, leaving 16 bases between the germline ends. The CDR3 loop reads CASSDSAGFPLGYTF. The CDR3 DNA reads TGTGCCAGCAGTGACTCGGCAGGGTTCCCCCTGGGCTACACCTTC.

The chain links TRBV6-5 to TRBJ1-3; D might be TRBD1 (5 bases). The CDR3 has 14 amino acids. V was clipped by 5 bases and J by 2 bases, with 10 bases between them. Germline V gene sequence: CDR1 MNHEY, CDR2 SVGAGI. The chain's CDR3 is CASSRGGAGNTIYF. The CDR3 DNA reads TGTGCCAGCAGTCGGGGAGGGGCTGGAAACACCATATATTTT.

This chain connects TRBV4-2 to TRBJ2-4, with D unresolved. The CDR3 loop spans 16 amino acids. CDR1 and CDR2 (germline): LGHNA, YNFKEQ. V lost 4 bases and J lost 3, with 16 bases in between. The CDR3 loop is CASSRNRQGGKNIQYF. The DNA of the CDR3 is TGTGCCAGCAGCCGTAACAGACAAGGTGGCAAAAACATTCAGTACTTC.

This rearrangement joins TRBV27 to TRBJ2-3; D may be TRBD1 (6 bases). The germline V gene encodes CDR1 MNHEY and CDR2 SMNVEV (reference sequence). The CDR3 sequence is 15 residues long. The V end lost 3 bases, the J end lost 3 bases, and 13 bases lay between the germline ends. CDR3: CASSFAQGWTDTQYF. The CDR3 DNA sequence: TGTGCCAGCAGTTTTGCGCAGGGGTGGACAGATACGCAGTATTTT.

This clone is a singleton in its sample. This chain uses TRBV5-1 with TRBJ2-7; possible D gene TRBD1, 5 bases. This CDR3 has 14 residues. Germline CDR1 and CDR2: SGHRS and YFSETQ. Between the trimmed V and J ends, which lost 0 bases and 2 bases, there was a span of 9 bases. CDR3 DNA sequence: TGCGCCAGCAGCTTGGAGGGGCTCACCTACGAGCAGTACTTC. This gives the protein CASSLEGLTYEQYF.

V is TRBV9 and J is TRBJ2-2; 8 nucleotides align to TRBD1. With V trimmed by 3 bases and J by 6 bases, 7 bases remained unmatched. The CDR3 is 15 residues long. From germline, CDR1 is SGDLS and CDR2 YYNGEE. CDR3 residues: CASSGIRGPAGELFF. The CDR3 region has the DNA TGTGCCAGCAGCGGTATCAGGGGGCCCGCCGGGGAGCTGTTTTTT. Supplemented by reference TRBV9 and TRBJ2-2, the full variable domain reads DSGVTQTPKHLITATGQRVTLRCSPRSGDLSVYWYQQSLDQGLQFLIQYYNGEERAKGNILERFSAQQFPDLHSELNLSSLELGDSALYFCASSGIRGPAGELFFGEGSRLTVL.

The rearrangement uses TRBV18 and TRBJ2-1; D not certain. Between the trimmed V and J ends, which lost 1 base and 4 bases, there was a span of 8 bases. The CDR3 has 14 residues. Germline values: CDR1 KGHSH, CDR2 LQKENI. The DNA of the CDR3 is TGTGCCAGCTCACCACTAGACAAGTACAATGAGCAGTTCTTC. Its protein is CASSPLDKYNEQFF.

This chain uses TRBV14 with TRBJ1-4, with D unresolved. Trimming took off 1 base at V and 0 bases at J, with 3 bases between the two ends. CDR3 length: 14 amino acids. CDR1 SGHDN and CDR2 FVKESK come from the germline V gene. CDR3 bases: TGTGCCAGCAGCCAAGTTACAACTAATGAAAAACTGTTTTTT. Its protein is CASSQVTTNEKLFF.

The V call is TRBV7-9, the J call TRBJ2-7; 7 bases are shared with TRBD2. The J segment lost 0 bases and the V segment lost 1 base, leaving 6 bases of the junction unmatched. The CDR3 has 16 amino acids. From germline, CDR1 is SEHNR and CDR2 FQNEAQ (reference sequence). The CDR3 DNA sequence: TGTGCCAGCAGCTTAGGGGCGGGGACTACCTCCTACGAGCAGTACTTC. It encodes CASSLGAGTTSYEQYF.

V usage is TRBV18 and J usage is TRBJ2-3; TRBD2 is a possible D gene (6 bases). This CDR3 has 17 amino acids. The V end lost 2 bases, the J end lost 1 base, and 16 bases lay between the germline ends. Looked up from germline, CDR1 is KGHSH and CDR2 is LQKENI. The CDR3 nucleotides are TGTGCCAGCTCACCAGAACTGTCAGGGAGGCGCACAGATACGCAGTATTTT. Translated: CASSPELSGRRTDTQYF.

This clone was recorded once. This rearrangement joins TRBV6-1 to TRBJ2-7; a weak D match, TRBD2 (6 bases). V dropped 2 bases and J dropped 0 bases, with 23 bases sitting between them. The CDR3 length is 19 residues. CDR1 MNHNS and CDR2 SASEGT come from the germline V gene. The CDR3 region has the DNA TGTGCCAGCAGTGAACCCCCGGGGGTGGGAACGGGGCTCTCCTACGAGCAGTACTTC. Protein product: CASSEPPGVGTGLSYEQYF.

The rearrangement links TRBV10-3 to TRBJ2-1; the D gene is possibly TRBD1 (5 bases). CDR3 size: 12 residues. CDR1 is ENHRY and CDR2 is SYGVKD in the germline V gene. Trimming took off 0 bases at V and 12 bases at J, with 9 bases between the two ends. The CDR3 spells CAISESQVWQFF. The DNA of the CDR3 is TGTGCCATCAGTGAGTCACAGGTGTGGCAGTTCTTC.

The chain employs TRBV28 and TRBJ2-1, with TRBD2 identical over 10 bases. The CDR3 has 16 residues. V was clipped by 4 bases and J by 3 bases; unmatched bases: 6. From germline, CDR1 is MDHEN and CDR2 SYDVKM. DNA for the CDR3: TGTGCCAGCAGTTCCCTAGCGGGAGACTACTACAATGAGCAGTTCTTC. Its translation is CASSSLAGDYYNEQFF.

The genes are TRBV7-9 and TRBJ1-2; TRBD1 aligns across 8 bases. V lost 5 bases, J lost 8 bases, and 10 bases stayed unmatched. This CDR3 is built from 14 residues. Germline V gene lookup returns CDR1 SEHNR and CDR2 FQNEAQ (reference sequence). CDR3 DNA sequence: TGTGCCAGCAGCCTCCCGGACAGGGCAGAAGGCTACACCTTC. The encoded protein is CASSLPDRAEGYTF.

J is TRBJ1-2 and V is TRBV5-1; 7 positions match TRBD1. Trimming took 1 base from V and 6 from J; bases not matched to a gene: 9. Germline loops: CDR1 SGHRS, CDR2 YFSETQ. CDR3 size: 15 residues. Here the CDR3 reads CASSLTDRDGDGYTF. The CDR3 DNA reads TGCGCCAGCAGCTTGACCGACAGGGATGGCGATGGCTACACCTTC.

The V and J genes are TRBV11-3 and TRBJ2-7, with D perhaps TRBD2 (6 bases). CDR1 is SGHNT, CDR2 YENEEA, per germline. With 2 bases removed from V and 4 bases from J, the gap between germline ends came to 15 bases. The CDR3 sequence is 15 residues long. The CDR3 region has the DNA TGTGCCAGCAGCTTAAATAGCGGAGCGGTATACGAGCAGTACTTC. This translates into CASSLNSGAVYEQYF.

The chain has TRBV6-5 and TRBJ2-1, with a tentative D call TRBD1 (6 bases). CDR1 is MNHEY, CDR2 SVGAGI, per germline. The CDR3 has 15 residues. V gave up 5 bases and J gave up 4 bases, with 15 bases separating them. CDR3 in DNA: TGTGCCAGCAGTCTACAGGGTATGATATACAATGAGCAGTTCTTC. Amino acid sequence: CASSLQGMIYNEQFF.

V usage is TRBV9 and J usage is TRBJ2-3; no clear D. This CDR3 has 14 residues. Trimming left V 4 bases short and J 0 bases short, with 9 bases between. Germline V CDR1 and CDR2: SGDLS, YYNGEE. CDR3 DNA: TGTGCCAGCAGCCCCGAGACTAGCACAGATACGCAGTATTTT. Translation gives CASSPETSTDTQYF.

The chain joins TRBV12-5 to TRBJ2-7, with D perhaps matching TRBD2 (6 bases). The CDR3 sequence is 16 residues long. Germline loops: CDR1 LGHNT, CDR2 FRNRAP. V shed 0 bases and J shed 0 bases, with 12 bases lying between them. The CDR3 DNA reads as TGTGCTAGTGGTTTGGTACGCGTCGGGGGCTCCTACGAGCAGTACTTC. The encoded protein is CASGLVRVGGSYEQYF.

This chain connects TRBV4-1 to TRBJ2-3; the match to TRBD2 covers 13 bases. V lost 1 base, J lost 6 bases, and 7 bases stayed unmatched. Looked up from germline, CDR1 is MGHRA and CDR2 is YSYEKL. The CDR3 runs 17 residues. The CDR3, as DNA: TGCGCCAGCAGCCAAGGAGCCTCGGGACTAGCGGGGGATACGCAGTATTTT. Protein product: CASSQGASGLAGDTQYF.

The rearrangement joins TRBV6-4 to TRBJ2-5; 10 nucleotides align to TRBD2. The germline V gene encodes CDR1 MRHNA and CDR2 SNTAGT. The CDR3 sequence is 15 residues long. V shed 2 bases, J shed 5 bases, and the junction held 5 bases outside the gene matches. CDR3 sequence: CASSDQPSGSETQYF. The CDR3 DNA reads TGTGCCAGCAGTGACCAACCTAGCGGGAGTGAGACCCAGTACTTC.

J is TRBJ1-2 and V is TRBV18; TRBD1 is a possible D gene (5 bases). Per germline, CDR1 KGHSH and CDR2 LQKENI. Between the trimmed V and J ends, which lost 0 bases and 4 bases, there was a span of 18 bases. CDR3 length: 17 amino acids. Here the CDR3 DNA reads TGTGCCAGCTCACCACCTAAACAGGAGGGCTCTATCTATGGCTACACCTTC. This sequence encodes CASSPPKQEGSIYGYTF.

V gene TRBV2 combines with J gene TRBJ2-1, with 12 bases that match TRBD2. Trimming took 6 bases from V and 6 from J; bases not matched to a gene: 6. CDR1 and CDR2 from the germline V gene are SNHLY and FYNNEI. CDR3 length: 15 amino acids. The CDR3 here is CASRAGLAGFNEQFF. The CDR3 region has the DNA TGTGCCAGCAGAGCCGGACTAGCGGGGTTCAATGAGCAGTTCTTC.

V gene TRBV4-1 combines with J gene TRBJ2-5; D is perhaps TRBD2 (5 bases). This CDR3 contains 14 residues. The germline gives CDR1 MGHRA, CDR2 YSYEKL. V was trimmed by 3 bases and J by 0 bases, leaving 8 bases between them. As DNA, the CDR3 is TGCGCCAGCAGCCAGTCACTAGACCAAGAGACCCAGTACTTC. It is translated as CASSQSLDQETQYF.

DNA for the CDR3: TGTGCCAGTAGACAGGGGATCGGGGAGCTGTTTTTT. This gives the protein CASRQGIGELFF. V and J are TRBV19 and TRBJ2-2; 7 nucleotides agree with TRBD1. V shed 6 bases, J shed 7 bases, and the junction held 2 bases outside the gene matches. Germline CDR1 is LNHDA and CDR2 is SQIVND (reference sequence). The CDR3 loop spans 12 amino acids.

The CDR3 DNA is TGTGCCTGGAGTGTCGACAGGGCTATTGAGCAGTACTTC. This encodes CAWSVDRAIEQYF. The V call is TRBV30, the J call TRBJ2-7, with 7 bases lining up with TRBD1. Germline V lookup: CDR1 GTSNPN, CDR2 SVGIG (reference sequence). The CDR3 totals 13 residues. With V trimmed by 0 bases and J by 7 bases, 6 bases remained unmatched.

The chain combines TRBV7-9 with TRBJ2-7, with D possibly being TRBD1 (5 bases). This CDR3 spans 14 amino acids. Looked up from germline, CDR1 is SEHNR and CDR2 is FQNEAQ (reference sequence). Trimming shortened V by 6 bases and J by 4 bases, and 16 bases separated the two germline ends. CDR3 loop: CASSAPTVSYEQYF. The CDR3 nucleotides read TGTGCCAGCAGTGCCCCGACAGTCTCTTACGAGCAGTACTTC.

The CDR3: CASRSSLLGQIQETQYF. Written as DNA, the CDR3 is TGCGCCAGCAGGTCCTCATTATTAGGACAGATTCAAGAGACCCAGTACTTC. The chain employs TRBV5-1 and TRBJ2-5; D is perhaps TRBD1 (6 bases). V was trimmed by 5 bases and J by 2 bases, leaving 22 bases between them. CDR3 size: 17 residues. CDR1 SGHRS and CDR2 YFSETQ come from the germline V gene. The full variable domain, its missing parts supplied by reference TRBV5-1 and TRBJ2-5, is KAGVTQTPRYLIKTRGQQVTLSCSPISGHRSVSWYQQTPGQGLQFLFEYFSETQRNKGNFPGRFSGRQFSNSRSEMNVSTLELGDSALYLCASRSSLLGQIQETQYFGPGTRLLVL.